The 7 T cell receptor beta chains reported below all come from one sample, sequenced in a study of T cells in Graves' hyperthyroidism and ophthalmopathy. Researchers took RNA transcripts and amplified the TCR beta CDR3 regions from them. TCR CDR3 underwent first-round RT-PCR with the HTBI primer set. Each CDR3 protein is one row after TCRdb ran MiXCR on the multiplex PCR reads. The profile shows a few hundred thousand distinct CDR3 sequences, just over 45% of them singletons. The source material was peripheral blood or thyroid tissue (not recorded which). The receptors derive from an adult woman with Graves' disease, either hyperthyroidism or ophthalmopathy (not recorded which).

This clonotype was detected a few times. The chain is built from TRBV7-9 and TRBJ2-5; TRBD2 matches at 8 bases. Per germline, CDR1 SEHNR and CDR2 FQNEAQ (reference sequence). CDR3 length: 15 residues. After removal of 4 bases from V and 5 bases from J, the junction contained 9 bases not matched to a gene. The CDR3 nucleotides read TGTGCCAGCAGCTCGTCAGCGGGGGCCTTGGAGACCCAGTACTTC. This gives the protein CASSSSAGALETQYF.

The CDR3, as DNA: TGTGCCAGCAGTCCACAGGCTTCGGGGGAGCTGTTTTTT. Translating gives CASSPQASGELFF. The chain carries TRBV12-3 or TRBV12-4 and TRBJ2-2; D possibly corresponds to TRBD1 (5 bases). The CDR3 runs to 13 residues. V was shortened by 5 bases and J by 8 bases, with 12 bases between the two germline ends.

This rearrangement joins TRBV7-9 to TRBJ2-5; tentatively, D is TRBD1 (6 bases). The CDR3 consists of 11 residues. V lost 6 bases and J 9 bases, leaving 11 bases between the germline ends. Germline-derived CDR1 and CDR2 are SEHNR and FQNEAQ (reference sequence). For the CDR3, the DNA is TGTGCCAGCAGTGCCTCAGGGGCCCAGTACTTC. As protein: CASSASGAQYF.

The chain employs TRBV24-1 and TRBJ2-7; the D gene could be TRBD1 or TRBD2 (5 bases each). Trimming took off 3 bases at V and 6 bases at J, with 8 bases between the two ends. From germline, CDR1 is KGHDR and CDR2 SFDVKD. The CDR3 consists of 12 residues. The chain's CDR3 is CATSDIGTEQYF. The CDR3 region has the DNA TGTGCCACCAGTGATATAGGGACCGAGCAGTACTTC.

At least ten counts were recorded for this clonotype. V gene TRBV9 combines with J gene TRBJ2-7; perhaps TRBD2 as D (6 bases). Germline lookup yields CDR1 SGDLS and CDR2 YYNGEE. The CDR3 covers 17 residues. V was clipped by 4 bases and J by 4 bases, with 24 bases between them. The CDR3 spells CASSPYAGTPVVYEQYF. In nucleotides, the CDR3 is TGTGCCAGCAGCCCATACGCCGGGACTCCTGTGGTTTACGAGCAGTACTTC.

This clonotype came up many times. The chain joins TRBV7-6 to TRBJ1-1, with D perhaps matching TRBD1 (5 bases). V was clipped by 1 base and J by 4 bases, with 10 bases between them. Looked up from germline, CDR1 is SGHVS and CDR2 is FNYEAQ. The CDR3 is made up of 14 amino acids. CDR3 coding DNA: TGTGCCAGCAGCTTAGGAGGGAGGGGCACTGAAGCTTTCTTT. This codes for CASSLGGRGTEAFF.

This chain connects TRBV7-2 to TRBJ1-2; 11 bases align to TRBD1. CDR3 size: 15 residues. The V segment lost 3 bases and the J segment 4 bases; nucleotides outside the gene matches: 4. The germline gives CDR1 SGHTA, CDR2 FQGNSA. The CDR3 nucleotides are TGTGCCAGCAGCTTGGGGGGACAGGGGGGCTATGGCTACACCTTC. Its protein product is CASSLGGQGGYGYTF. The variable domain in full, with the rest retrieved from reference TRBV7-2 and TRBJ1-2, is GAGVSQSPSNKVTEKGKDVELRCDPISGHTALYWYRQSLGQGLEFLIYFQGNSAPDKSGLPSDRFSAERTGGSVSTLTIQRTQQEDSAVYLCASSLGGQGGYGYTFGSGTRLTVV.